The 32 T cell receptor beta chains in this list originate from one sample, sequenced in a study of blood T cell repertoires in COVID-19. Sequencing used immunoSEQ multiplex PCR; TCRdb keeps in-frame clones, though not all of them. This sample carries some 300,000 clones, about nine tenths of them seen once, and the ten largest clones take over 6%. Sequences were obtained from peripheral blood. The source is a woman aged 25 to 39 who had recovered from COVID-19.

V usage is TRBV27 and J usage is TRBJ1-5; TRBD1 aligns across 8 bases. This CDR3 is built from 18 residues. Trimming cost V 7 bases and J 1 base; bases outside gene matches: 15. Germline lookup yields CDR1 MNHEY and CDR2 SMNVEV (reference sequence). CDR3 in DNA: TGTGCCAGCACCCCAGGGGGCAGGGGGCAGGAAAGCAATCAGCCCCAGCATTTT. This codes for CASTPGGRGQESNQPQHF.

The chain joins TRBV20-1 to TRBJ2-2; no reliable D call. The CDR3 covers 14 residues. Germline-derived CDR1 and CDR2 are DFQATT and SNEGSKA (reference sequence). The V gene lost 3 bases and the J gene lost 0 bases, with 8 bases spanning the gap. The CDR3 DNA reads TGCAGTGCTAGTCGCCAGGCGAACACCGGGGAGCTGTTTTTT. This translates into CSASRQANTGELFF.

V usage is TRBV28 and J usage is TRBJ1-2; 7 nucleotides line up with TRBD1. The junction had 3 bases not matched to a gene; V was cut back by 4 bases and J by 4 bases. Germline CDR1 MDHEN, CDR2 SYDVKM. This CDR3 comprises 13 residues. CDR3 sequence reads: CASSWAGGYGYTF. The CDR3 coding sequence is TGTGCCAGCAGTTGGGCAGGGGGCTATGGCTACACCTTC.

This rearrangement joins TRBV27 to TRBJ2-1; D might be TRBD1 (6 bases). The V gene's germline CDR1 is MNHEY and CDR2 SMNVEV (reference sequence). CDR3 size: 14 residues. V lost 8 bases to trimming and J lost 0 bases, with 11 bases between them. CDR3 amino acids: CASGQTASYNEQFF. CDR3 nucleotide sequence: TGTGCCAGCGGACAGACAGCCTCCTACAATGAGCAGTTCTTC.

This clone appeared a single time. The gene calls are TRBV19 and TRBJ2-7; perhaps TRBD1 as D (6 bases). Germline values: CDR1 LNHDA, CDR2 SQIVND (reference sequence). The ends were cut back, 6 bases at V and 0 bases at J, with 15 bases in the middle. This CDR3 is built from 15 residues. The CDR3 loop reads CASSPGVGGSYEQYF. The CDR3 DNA follows: TGTGCCAGTAGCCCTGGGGTAGGGGGCTCCTACGAGCAGTACTTC.

J is TRBJ1-2 and V is TRBV14; D remains unclear. Germline CDR1 SGHDN, CDR2 FVKESK. The CDR3 loop spans 14 amino acids. Trimming removed 4 bases from V and 5 bases from J, with 14 bases in between. Written as DNA, the CDR3 is TGTGCCAGCAGCCCCCCGGGTCCTTTTTATGGCTACACCTTC. This sequence encodes CASSPPGPFYGYTF.

This chain joins TRBV15 and TRBJ2-7, with a tentative D call TRBD1 (6 bases). From germline, CDR1 is LNHNV and CDR2 YYDKDF (reference sequence). The CDR3 is 13 residues long. Trimming shortened V by 3 bases and J by 3 bases, and 9 bases separated the two germline ends. In DNA form, the CDR3 reads TGTGCCACCAGCAGGTGGGACATCTACGAGCAGTACTTC. Translated, it gives CATSRWDIYEQYF.

This clone was seen just once. The V and J genes are TRBV4-1 and TRBJ1-2; perhaps TRBD1 as D (5 bases). Germline V lookup: CDR1 MGHRA, CDR2 YSYEKL. The length of the CDR3 is 15 residues. V was trimmed by 0 bases and J by 4 bases, leaving 12 bases between them. CDR3 DNA sequence: TGCGCCAGCAGCCAAGATCGGGGGGGGGTCTATGGCTACACCTTC. Protein: CASSQDRGGVYGYTF.

The chain joins TRBV10-3 to TRBJ1-3; 7 positions match TRBD1. The CDR3 contains 15 residues. From germline, CDR1 is ENHRY and CDR2 SYGVKD. After removal of 5 bases from V and 0 bases from J, the junction contained 4 bases not matched to a gene. The CDR3 DNA is TGTGCCATCAGTCGAGACAGGGACTCTGGAAACACCATATATTTT. This encodes CAISRDRDSGNTIYF.

V is TRBV28 and J is TRBJ1-1; TRBD1 matches at 10 bases. Germline trimming cut 2 bases from V and 4 bases from J; bases unmatched to any gene: 4. This CDR3 spans 15 amino acids. Germline CDR1 is MDHEN and CDR2 is SYDVKM. The CDR3 DNA follows: TGTGCCAGCAGTTTAGGGACAGGGGTTATCACTGAAGCTTTCTTT. Encoded protein: CASSLGTGVITEAFF.

The rearrangement links TRBV11-2 to TRBJ2-7, with 9 bases aligning to TRBD1. The germline V gene encodes CDR1 SGHAT and CDR2 FQNNGV. This CDR3 is built from 15 residues. Germline trimming cut 4 bases from V and 4 bases from J; bases unmatched to any gene: 8. The CDR3 DNA sequence: TGTGCCAGCAGCTGGACCGGGACAGGGTTATACGAGCAGTACTTC. Translating gives CASSWTGTGLYEQYF.

The chain carries TRBV20-1 and TRBJ1-2; D remains ambiguous. V was shortened by 6 bases and J by 7 bases, with 9 bases between the two germline ends. This CDR3 is built from 10 residues. In germline, CDR1 is DFQATT, CDR2 SNEGSKA (reference sequence). CDR3 DNA: TGCAGTGCCCTGCGGGGTGGCTACACCTTC. Its translation: CSALRGGYTF.

The chain carries TRBV6-5 and TRBJ2-3; TRBD2 might be the D (5 bases). Per germline, CDR1 MNHEY and CDR2 SVGAGI. The V and J ends lost 4 bases and 4 bases respectively, with 6 bases between them. CDR3 length: 12 amino acids. The CDR3 region is CASSLRADTQYF. For the CDR3, the DNA is TGTGCCAGCAGTTTGAGGGCAGATACGCAGTATTTT.

V and J are TRBV28 and TRBJ2-3; 8 bases are shared with TRBD1. This CDR3 spans 15 amino acids. Germline CDR1 and CDR2: MDHEN and SYDVKM. The junction had 4 bases not matched to a gene; V was cut back by 5 bases and J by 0 bases. The CDR3 reads CASSPRTGSTDTQYF. CDR3 bases: TGTGCCAGCAGTCCGAGGACAGGGAGCACAGATACGCAGTATTTT.

This rearrangement joins TRBV11-2 to TRBJ1-1; 7 bases are shared with TRBD1. The CDR3 length is 13 residues. Germline CDR1 and CDR2: SGHAT and FQNNGV. V shed 5 bases and J 8 bases; nucleotides not matched to a gene: 8. This CDR3 is CASSKSDRSEAFF. CDR3 coding DNA: TGTGCCAGCAGCAAATCGGACAGGTCCGAAGCTTTCTTT. The variable domain in full, with the rest retrieved from reference TRBV11-2 and TRBJ1-1, is EAGVAQSPRYKIIEKRQSVAFWCNPISGHATLYWYQQILGQGPKLLIQFQNNGVVDDSQLPKDRFSAERLKGVDSTLKIQPAKLEDSAVYLCASSKSDRSEAFFGQGTRLTVV.

In this sample, this clone turned up once. The chain joins TRBV28 to TRBJ1-1; the D gene is possibly TRBD1 (6 bases). CDR3 length: 17 amino acids. Germline V gene data show CDR1 as MDHEN and CDR2 as SYDVKM. V was clipped by 5 bases and J by 7 bases, with 26 bases between them. The CDR3 is CASSPYQLVRGRGEAFF. Here the CDR3 DNA reads TGTGCCAGCAGTCCCTATCAGTTGGTCAGGGGAAGGGGTGAAGCTTTCTTT.

This sequence joins TRBV18 and TRBJ1-2; 8 positions agree with TRBD1. There are 15 residues in the CDR3. The germline V gene encodes CDR1 KGHSH and CDR2 LQKENI. With V trimmed by 2 bases and J by 4 bases, 6 bases remained unmatched. In nucleotides, the CDR3 is TGTGCCAGCTCACCAATGGGGACAGGTGGCTATGGCTACACCTTC. Its protein product is CASSPMGTGGYGYTF.

This sequence joins TRBV28 and TRBJ2-7; D is possibly TRBD1 (6 bases). Germline assignment: CDR1 MDHEN and CDR2 SYDVKM. This CDR3 comprises 13 residues. V lost 5 bases and J 8 bases, leaving 16 bases between the germline ends. The CDR3 DNA follows: TGTGCCAGCAGTCTATCGACAGGCCCCCAGCAGTACTTC. It codes for CASSLSTGPQQYF. The full variable domain, completed using reference TRBV28 and TRBJ2-7, is DVKVTQSSRYLVKRTGEKVFLECVQDMDHENMFWYRQDPGLGLRLIYFSYDVKMKEKGDIPEGYSVSREKKERFSLILESASTNQTSMYLCASSLSTGPQQYFGPGTRLTVT.

The chain combines TRBV27 with TRBJ2-3, with 8 bases that match TRBD2. The CDR3 runs 17 residues. Germline V gene sequence: CDR1 MNHEY, CDR2 SMNVEV (reference sequence). The V and J ends lost 5 bases and 5 bases, in that order; junction bases with no gene match: 15. CDR3 protein: CASSPNYGTRGVDTQYF. The DNA for the CDR3 is TGTGCCAGCAGTCCCAATTACGGGACTAGGGGAGTAGATACGCAGTATTTT.

The chain uses TRBV3-1 (or the pseudogene TRBV3-2) and TRBJ1-1; D is possibly TRBD1 (6 bases). V gave up 1 base and J gave up 1 base, with 19 bases separating them. The germline gives CDR1 LGHDT, CDR2 YNNKEL (reference sequence). The CDR3 is made up of 18 amino acids. The CDR3 loop is CASSQASFPQGKNTEAFF. In DNA form, the CDR3 reads TGTGCCAGCAGCCAAGCTTCGTTCCCACAGGGAAAGAACACTGAAGCTTTCTTT.

The gene calls are TRBV2 and TRBJ2-1; TRBD2 aligns across 7 bases. V shed 3 bases, J shed 4 bases, and the junction held 6 bases outside the gene matches. Germline V lookup: CDR1 SNHLY, CDR2 FYNNEI. The CDR3 loop spans 15 amino acids. This chain's CDR3 is CASSDPSAGYNEQFF. The CDR3 DNA sequence: TGTGCCAGCAGTGACCCATCAGCGGGATACAATGAGCAGTTCTTC.

The chain recombines TRBV28 with TRBJ1-5, with D possibly being TRBD1 (5 bases). Trimming shortened V by 3 bases and J by 0 bases, and 12 bases separated the two germline ends. The CDR3 is made up of 16 amino acids. The germline V gene encodes CDR1 MDHEN and CDR2 SYDVKM. This CDR3 is CASSLYRQNSNQPQHF. CDR3 bases: TGTGCCAGCAGTTTGTATAGACAGAATAGCAATCAGCCCCAGCATTTT.

This chain joins TRBV12-3 or TRBV12-4 and TRBJ1-2; a weak D match, TRBD1 (5 bases). CDR3 length: 13 residues. V lost 6 bases and J 0 bases, leaving 8 bases between the germline ends. The CDR3 protein is CASRTDSNYGYTF. The CDR3 DNA reads TGTGCCAGCAGGACAGACTCTAACTATGGCTACACCTTC.

V and J are TRBV2 and TRBJ2-2; 10 bases match TRBD1. CDR1 and CDR2 from the germline V gene are SNHLY and FYNNEI. The CDR3 totals 17 residues. The V gene end was trimmed by 6 bases and the J gene end by 2 bases; junction bases not matched to a gene: 9. The CDR3 loop reads CASSGARDRGNTGELFF. In DNA, the CDR3 is TGTGCCAGCAGCGGGGCCCGGGACAGGGGAAACACCGGGGAGCTGTTTTTT.

With respect to this clone: The same CDR3 is also encoded by other DNA sequences in this sample. DNA for the CDR3: TGTGCCAGCAGTTTACAGGGGAGTGGAAACACCATATATTTT. It codes for CASSLQGSGNTIYF. V usage is TRBV28 and J usage is TRBJ1-3, with D perhaps TRBD1 (6 bases). Deletions cut 2 bases from V and 3 bases from J, with 8 bases between. CDR3 length: 14 residues. Germline CDR1 is MDHEN and CDR2 is SYDVKM.

V and J are TRBV12-5 and TRBJ2-2, with D tentatively TRBD1 (5 bases). CDR3 length equals 14 residues. Trimming removed 4 bases at V and 3 bases at J, with 9 bases between. The germline gives CDR1 LGHNT, CDR2 FRNRAP. CDR3 in DNA: TGTGCTAGTGGTTATAGCAGGGACACCGGGGAGCTGTTTTTT. Translating it yields CASGYSRDTGELFF.

This sequence joins TRBV2 and TRBJ2-1, with 9 positions matching TRBD1. The V gene's germline CDR1 is SNHLY and CDR2 FYNNEI. This CDR3 region has 15 residues. V was pared by 5 bases and J by 9 bases, with 11 bases of the junction left unmatched. CDR3 coding DNA: TGTGCCAGCAGTACCGCCGGGACAGGGTATACTGAGCAGTTCTTC. Amino acids: CASSTAGTGYTEQFF. Based on the CDR3 plus reference TRBV2 and TRBJ2-1, the full variable domain is EPEVTQTPSHQVTQMGQEVILRCVPISNHLYFYWYRQILGQKVEFLVSFYNNEISEKSEIFDDQFSVERPDGSNFTLKIRSTKLEDSAMYFCASSTAGTGYTEQFFGPGTRLTVL.

This rearrangement joins TRBV5-6 to TRBJ2-3; 9 bases map to TRBD1. The V gene end was trimmed by 2 bases and the J gene end by 6 bases; junction bases not matched to a gene: 1. CDR1 and CDR2 from the germline V gene are SGHDT and YYEEEE. The CDR3 spans 13 residues. DNA for the CDR3: TGTGCCAGCAGCTTACAGGGGGCGGATACGCAGTATTTT. It yields the protein CASSLQGADTQYF.

The chain carries TRBV7-8 and TRBJ1-3; D unresolved. The CDR3 consists of 19 residues. Germline lookup yields CDR1 SGHVS and CDR2 FQNEAQ. V shed 0 bases and J shed 0 bases, with 18 bases lying between them. CDR3 coding DNA: TGTGCCAGCAGCTTAGCGCGCATAACTCCTTCGGGCTCTGGAAACACCATATATTTT. Protein product: CASSLARITPSGSGNTIYF.

The chain carries TRBV9 and TRBJ2-2; TRBD1 might be the D (6 bases). There are 16 residues in the CDR3. V lost 4 bases, J lost 1 base, and 14 bases lay in between. The V gene's germline CDR1 is SGDLS and CDR2 YYNGEE. This CDR3 reads CASSRGNPLNTGELFF. The CDR3 DNA reads as TGTGCCAGCAGCAGGGGGAATCCCTTGAACACCGGGGAGCTGTTTTTT.

The chain uses TRBV3-1 (or the pseudogene TRBV3-2) and TRBJ1-2, with a weak D call TRBD1 (5 bases). The CDR3 consists of 16 residues. Trimming stripped 7 bases from V and 1 base from J, with 19 bases between. Looked up from germline, CDR1 is LGHDT and CDR2 is YNNKEL (reference sequence). The chain's CDR3 is CASTRGVGAYNYGYTF. CDR3 nucleotide sequence: TGTGCCAGCACCCGAGGAGTAGGGGCGTATAACTATGGCTACACCTTC.

The chain employs TRBV15 and TRBJ1-5, with 10 bases identical to TRBD1. The CDR3 is 19 residues long. V trimming: 3 bases; J trimming: 0 bases; junction bases outside the gene matches: 11. Germline V CDR1 and CDR2: LNHNV, YYDKDF (reference sequence). In nucleotides, the CDR3 is TGTGCCACCAGCAGGGCCCCGGGACAGGGGTATTATAGCAATCAGCCCCAGCATTTT. As protein: CATSRAPGQGYYSNQPQHF.